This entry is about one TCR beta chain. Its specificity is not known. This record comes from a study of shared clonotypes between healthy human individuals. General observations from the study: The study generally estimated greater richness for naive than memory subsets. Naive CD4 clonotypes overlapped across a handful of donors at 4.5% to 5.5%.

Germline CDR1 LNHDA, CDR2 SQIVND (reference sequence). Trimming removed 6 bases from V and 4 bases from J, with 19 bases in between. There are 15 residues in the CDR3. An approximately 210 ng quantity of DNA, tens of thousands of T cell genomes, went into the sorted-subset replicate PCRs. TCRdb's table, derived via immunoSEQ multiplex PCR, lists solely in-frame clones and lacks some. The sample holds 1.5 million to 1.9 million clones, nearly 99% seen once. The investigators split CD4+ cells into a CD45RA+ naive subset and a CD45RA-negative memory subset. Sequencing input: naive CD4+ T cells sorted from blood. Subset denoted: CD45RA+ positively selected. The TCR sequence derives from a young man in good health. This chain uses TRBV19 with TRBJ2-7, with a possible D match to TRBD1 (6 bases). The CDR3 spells CASRPGHQIEYEQYF. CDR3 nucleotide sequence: TGTGCCAGTAGGCCGGGACACCAGATCGAATACGAGCAGTACTTC.